This T cell receptor (beta chain) was captured in a study of radiation and T cells in renal cell carcinoma. Overall study context: Nephrectomy followed 15 Gy stereotactic body radiation by 4 weeks. Broader study findings: Pretreatment tumor biopsies were lacking, so baseline clonotypes are unknown. Top tumor clonotypes rose in blood 2 weeks post-radiation, then contracted.

Time point specified: blood 2 weeks post-SBRT. Specified treatment: 15 Gy SBRT to primary tumor, nephrectomy 4 weeks later. Sequenced by immunoSEQ multiplex PCR; TCRdb stores in-frame clones only, minus some. Of some 120,000 clones listed, over 75% were seen once; the top ten hold about 5.3%. Looked up from germline, CDR1 is SGHTS and CDR2 is YDEGEE. The CDR3 covers 18 residues. Germline trimming cut 0 bases from V and 5 bases from J; bases unmatched to any gene: 14. To note about this clone: The antigen is unknown.

The source is a man aged 45-60 years with renal cell carcinoma. V gene TRBV5-8 combines with J gene TRBJ2-7; 10 bases are shared with TRBD2. The sequenced sample was blood, obtained from a patient whose treatment included radiotherapy and nephrectomy. The CDR3: CASSLVLAGDWGGDEQYF. The CDR3, as DNA: TGTGCCAGCAGCTTGGTTCTAGCGGGAGATTGGGGGGGCGACGAGCAGTACTTC.